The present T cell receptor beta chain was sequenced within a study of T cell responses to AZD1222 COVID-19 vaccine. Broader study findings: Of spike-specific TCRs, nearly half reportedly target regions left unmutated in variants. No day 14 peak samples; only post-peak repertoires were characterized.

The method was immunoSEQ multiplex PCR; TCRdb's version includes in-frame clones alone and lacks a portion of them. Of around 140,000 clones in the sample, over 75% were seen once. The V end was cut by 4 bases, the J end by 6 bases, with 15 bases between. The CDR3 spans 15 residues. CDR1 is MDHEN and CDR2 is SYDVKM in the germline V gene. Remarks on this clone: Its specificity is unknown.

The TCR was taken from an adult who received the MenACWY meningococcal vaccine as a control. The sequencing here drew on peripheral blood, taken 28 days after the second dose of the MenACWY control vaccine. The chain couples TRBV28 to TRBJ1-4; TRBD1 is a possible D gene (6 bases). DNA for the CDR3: TGTGCCAGCAGTTCCAGGGGCGAGGAGGATGAAAAACTGTTTTTT. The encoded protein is CASSSRGEEDEKLFF.